One and the same sample provided the 20 T cell receptor beta chains below, sequenced in a study of CD8+ T cells in alopecia areata. Treatment indicated: oral pan-JAK inhibitor, 5-10 mg twice daily. Isolated RNA was reverse transcribed into cDNA used as the sequencing template. Libraries were prepared by immunoSEQ multiplex PCR; TCRdb keeps only in-frame clonotypes and omits some of them. This sample carries around 300,000 clones, 45% to 70% of them seen once, and the ten largest clones take about 0.88%. The source material was CD4+ T cells sorted from blood, sampled at week 52, from a patient treated with tofacitinib. The receptors shown here come from a human donor with alopecia areata.

The rearrangement uses TRBV10-3 and TRBJ2-5, with D perhaps TRBD1 (5 bases). Trimming left V 0 bases short and J 4 bases short, with 12 bases between. Germline lookup yields CDR1 ENHRY and CDR2 SYGVKD. The CDR3 runs 15 residues. The CDR3 sequence is CAISESRGIGETQYF. The CDR3 DNA follows: TGTGCCATCAGTGAGTCAAGGGGTATCGGAGAGACCCAGTACTTC.

This clone occurred a few times. The chain is built from TRBV10-3 and TRBJ2-2, with D perhaps TRBD2 (5 bases). The germline V gene encodes CDR1 ENHRY and CDR2 SYGVKD. CDR3 size: 14 residues. Trimming pared 8 bases from V and 3 bases from J, leaving 13 bases between. CDR3 coding DNA: TGTGCCATCCGCACGACCGGGGACACCGGGGAGCTGTTTTTT. It yields the protein CAIRTTGDTGELFF.

The gene calls are TRBV15 and TRBJ2-3, with D perhaps TRBD1 (6 bases). The CDR3 runs to 17 residues. Germline CDR1 reads LNHNV; CDR2 reads YYDKDF (reference sequence). V was shortened by 5 bases and J by 2 bases, with 20 bases between the two germline ends. As DNA, the CDR3 is TGTGCCACCAGCCCTACCGCGACAGGTGATTACACAGATACGCAGTATTTT. As protein: CATSPTATGDYTDTQYF.

V and J are TRBV29-1 and TRBJ2-3; 10 bases agree with TRBD1. V lost 4 bases to trimming and J lost 1 base; unmatched junction nucleotides: 8. CDR1 is SQVTM, CDR2 ANQGSEA, per germline. This CDR3 is built from 16 residues. CDR3 residues: CSVVPGTGAGTDTQYF. The CDR3 DNA is TGCAGCGTTGTCCCCGGGACAGGGGCTGGCACAGATACGCAGTATTTT.

Of note for this clone: Other DNA sequences in the sample encode the same CDR3. The chain employs TRBV30 and TRBJ1-1, with no clear D. The V and J ends lost 0 bases and 0 bases respectively, with 5 bases between them. This CDR3 is built from 13 residues. CDR1 and CDR2 from the germline V gene are GTSNPN and SVGIG (reference sequence). The DNA for the CDR3 is TGTGCCTGGAGTGTAAGTGTGAACACTGAAGCTTTCTTT. This sequence encodes CAWSVSVNTEAFF.

The chain combines TRBV30 with TRBJ2-1, with D possibly matching TRBD1 (5 bases). CDR3 size: 15 residues. The V end lost 1 base, the J end lost 2 bases, and 12 bases lay between the germline ends. In germline, CDR1 is GTSNPN, CDR2 SVGIG (reference sequence). CDR3 nucleotide sequence: TGTGCCTGGAGTGGGGGCGGCGAGACCTACAATGAGCAGTTCTTC. Amino acid sequence: CAWSGGGETYNEQFF.

V gene TRBV7-2 combines with J gene TRBJ1-2; possibly TRBD1 for D (5 bases). V lost 5 bases and J lost 5, with 15 bases in between. The CDR3 totals 14 residues. Germline CDR1 SGHTA, CDR2 FQGNSA. The CDR3 sequence is CASSGRQGWYGYTF. The DNA for the CDR3 is TGTGCCAGCAGCGGACGCCAGGGCTGGTATGGCTACACCTTC.

A single count supports this clone. This chain connects TRBV5-1 to TRBJ2-2; D is perhaps TRBD2 (6 bases). The CDR3 sequence is 15 residues long. Germline V gene data show CDR1 as SGHRS and CDR2 as YFSETQ. The germline V and J ends were trimmed by 2 bases and 1 base, with 9 bases remaining between them. CDR3 coding DNA: TGCGCCAGCAGCTTTGGCGGGGAGAACACCGGGGAGCTGTTTTTT. This encodes CASSFGGENTGELFF. Together with reference TRBV5-1 and TRBJ2-2, the CDR3 gives the full variable domain: KAGVTQTPRYLIKTRGQQVTLSCSPISGHRSVSWYQQTPGQGLQFLFEYFSETQRNKGNFPGRFSGRQFSNSRSEMNVSTLELGDSALYLCASSFGGENTGELFFGEGSRLTVL.

The chain joins TRBV29-1 to TRBJ2-5; no reliable D call. The CDR3 length is 12 residues. Germline lookup yields CDR1 SQVTM and CDR2 ANQGSEA. V was pared by 8 bases and J by 7 bases, with 17 bases between. This chain's CDR3 is CSLRPTPGTQYF. The CDR3, as DNA: TGCAGCTTACGTCCGACCCCGGGGACCCAGTACTTC.

J is TRBJ1-5 and V is TRBV7-9, with TRBD1 matching 7 bases. The CDR3 loop spans 15 amino acids. Germline CDR1 and CDR2: SEHNR and FQNEAQ (reference sequence). Germline trimming cut 5 bases from V and 6 bases from J; bases unmatched to any gene: 10. As DNA, the CDR3 is TGTGCCAGCAGCCTCACAGGGGCCGGGGGTCAGCCCCAGCATTTT. Translating gives CASSLTGAGGQPQHF.

This clone was counted only a few times. V is TRBV10-2 and J is TRBJ1-2; 7 bases are a match to TRBD1. This CDR3 is 14 amino acids long. V was clipped by 7 bases and J by 7 bases; unmatched bases: 12. Per the germline V gene, CDR1 is WSHSY and CDR2 is SAAADI. The CDR3 loop is CASTYRGIGGGYTF. The CDR3 DNA sequence: TGCGCCAGCACCTACAGGGGAATAGGTGGTGGCTACACCTTC.

The chain links TRBV5-1 to TRBJ1-1; D is uncertain. CDR1 SGHRS and CDR2 YFSETQ come from the germline V gene. Trimming pared 0 bases from V and 8 bases from J, leaving 14 bases between. The CDR3 length is 14 residues. Written as DNA, the CDR3 is TGCGCCAGCAGCTTGGATCCCAGGTCGGGGGAAGCTTTCTTT. Protein sequence: CASSLDPRSGEAFF.

About this clone itself: Other DNA sequences of this sample code for an identical CDR3. The chain carries TRBV29-1 and TRBJ1-2, with D possibly TRBD1 on 5 matching bases. This CDR3 has 12 amino acids. Germline assignment: CDR1 SQVTM and CDR2 ANQGSEA. V was shortened by 6 bases and J by 4 bases, with 12 bases between the two germline ends. CDR3 region: CSVRDSPYGYTF. CDR3 nucleotides: TGCAGCGTCCGAGACAGCCCCTATGGCTACACCTTC.

The chain combines TRBV6-5 with TRBJ2-7, with 7 bases identical to TRBD1. V shed 6 bases and J 3 bases; nucleotides not matched to a gene: 2. CDR1 is MNHEY and CDR2 is SVGAGI in the germline V gene. This CDR3 spans 12 amino acids. The DNA for the CDR3 is TGTGCCAGCAGACGGGACAGCTACGAGCAGTACTTC. It encodes CASRRDSYEQYF.

The V gene is TRBV5-6, the J gene TRBJ2-1; possibly TRBD2 for D (5 bases). Trimming took off 0 bases at V and 0 bases at J, with 7 bases between the two ends. The CDR3 has 15 residues. Germline CDR1 is SGHDT and CDR2 is YYEEEE. The CDR3 spells CASSLAGSSYNEQFF. CDR3 sequence (DNA): TGTGCCAGCAGCTTGGCTGGGAGCTCCTACAATGAGCAGTTCTTC.

This clone was seen more than once but under ten times. The V gene is TRBV11-2, the J gene TRBJ1-2; D is uncertain. Germline lookup yields CDR1 SGHAT and CDR2 FQNNGV. There are 12 residues in the CDR3. V lost 2 bases, J lost 6 bases, and 7 bases lay in between. CDR3 amino acids: CASSLNGDGYTF. CDR3 DNA: TGTGCCAGCAGCTTAAATGGGGATGGCTACACCTTC.

The table lists this clone with a few counts. The rearrangement joins TRBV15 to TRBJ2-1; 11 bases map to TRBD2. CDR1 and CDR2 (germline): LNHNV, YYDKDF (reference sequence). The trim removed 5 bases at V and 7 bases at J, leaving 7 bases unmatched. The length of the CDR3 is 15 residues. CDR3 residues: CATSRWASGGNEQFF. In DNA form, the CDR3 reads TGTGCCACCAGCCGCTGGGCTAGCGGGGGGAATGAGCAGTTCTTC.

The genes are TRBV5-1 and TRBJ2-7; tentative D call: TRBD1 (5 bases). With 1 base removed from V and 5 bases from J, the gap between germline ends came to 10 bases. The CDR3 is 13 residues long. Germline CDR1 SGHRS, CDR2 YFSETQ. CDR3 sequence: CASSLSQGHEQYF. CDR3 sequence (DNA): TGCGCCAGCAGCTTGTCCCAGGGCCACGAGCAGTACTTC.

The V call is TRBV30, the J call TRBJ1-2, with D uncertain. The V end lost 2 bases, the J end lost 7 bases, and 14 bases lay between the germline ends. Germline CDR1 is GTSNPN and CDR2 is SVGIG (reference sequence). The CDR3 has 13 amino acids. CDR3 sequence: CAWSKREDLGYTF. The CDR3 DNA follows: TGTGCCTGGAGTAAGAGGGAAGATCTTGGCTACACCTTC.

The J gene is TRBJ1-2, the V gene TRBV2, with D unresolved. The CDR3 contains 15 residues. Deletions cut 2 bases from V and 1 base from J, with 11 bases between. From germline, CDR1 is SNHLY and CDR2 FYNNEI. The DNA for the CDR3 is TGTGCCAGCAGTGAATCCCGGAGTTTTAACTATGGCTACACCTTC. It yields the protein CASSESRSFNYGYTF.